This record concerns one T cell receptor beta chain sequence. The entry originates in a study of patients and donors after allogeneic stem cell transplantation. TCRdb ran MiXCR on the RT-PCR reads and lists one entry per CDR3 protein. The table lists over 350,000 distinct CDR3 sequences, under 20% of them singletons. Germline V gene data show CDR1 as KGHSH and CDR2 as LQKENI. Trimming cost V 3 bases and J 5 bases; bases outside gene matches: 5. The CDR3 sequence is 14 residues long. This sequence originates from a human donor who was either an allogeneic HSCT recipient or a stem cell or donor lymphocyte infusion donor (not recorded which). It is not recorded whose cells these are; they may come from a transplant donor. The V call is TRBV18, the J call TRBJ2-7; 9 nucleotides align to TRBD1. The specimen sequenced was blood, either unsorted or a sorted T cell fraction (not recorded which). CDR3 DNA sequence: TGTGCCAGCTCACCCGACACAGGGGGCGACGAGCAGTACTTC. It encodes CASSPDTGGDEQYF.